A single sample is the source of the 26 T cell receptor beta chains below, sequenced in a study of T-cell memory formation after mild COVID-19 (dated by TCRdb to about 2021). Libraries were built with 5' RACE. Sequencing relied on an Illumina NovaSeq 6000. TCRdb handled the public reads itself, with Q25 trimming in fastp and clone calling in MiXCR, and kept productive beta chains. Every CDR3 protein is listed once, alongside the most common genes and DNA of its rows. This sample holds 140,000 to 150,000 distinct CDR3 sequences; about 23% were observed only once. The biggest ten clones account for around 22% of the sample. The sequencing input was PBMCs or a T cell subset sorted from them (not recorded which). These receptors all stem from an adult woman who had mild COVID-19 (a few samples of this study predate the infection). The sample titles of this study are shuffled in the database, so cell type and time point are left out; the donor was told from shared clones.

This clonotype has a handful of counts. This sequence joins TRBV24-1 and TRBJ1-1, with 9 nucleotides matching TRBD1. Losses at the gene ends were 3 bases for V and 5 bases for J; bases not matched to a gene: 6. The CDR3 loop spans 15 amino acids. Germline V gene lookup returns CDR1 KGHDR and CDR2 SFDVKD. The CDR3: CATSDTQGARTEAFF. As DNA, the CDR3 is TGTGCCACCAGTGATACACAGGGGGCTCGGACTGAAGCTTTCTTT.

Only a few counts were recorded for this clonotype. V gene TRBV4-1 combines with J gene TRBJ2-7; D possibly corresponds to TRBD2 (5 bases). From germline, CDR1 is MGHRA and CDR2 YSYEKL. This CDR3 comprises 14 residues. The germline V and J ends were trimmed by 4 bases and 6 bases, with 16 bases remaining between them. CDR3 protein: CASSPRGEVGEQYF. Here the CDR3 DNA reads TGCGCCAGCAGCCCCCGGGGTGAAGTTGGCGAGCAGTACTTC.

V gene TRBV7-3 combines with J gene TRBJ2-2; TRBD2 agrees at 12 bases. The trim removed 5 bases at V and 5 bases at J, leaving 6 bases unmatched. Germline CDR1 SGHTA, CDR2 FQGTGA. There are 16 residues in the CDR3. CDR3 sequence (DNA): TGTGCCAGCAGCCCAACTAGCGGGGGGAAAACCGGGGAGCTGTTTTTT. Encoded protein: CASSPTSGGKTGELFF.

This clonotype was seen just once. The chain links TRBV5-1 to TRBJ1-6; D uncertain. The length of the CDR3 is 12 residues. Per the germline V gene, CDR1 is SGHRS and CDR2 is YFSETQ. Trimming removed 0 bases at V and 13 bases at J, with 8 bases between. The CDR3 is CASSLESIPLHF. CDR3 bases: TGCGCCAGCAGCTTGGAATCTATCCCCCTCCACTTT.

In its sample, this clonotype was seen a few times. This chain connects TRBV4-1 to TRBJ2-7; tentatively, D is TRBD2 (5 bases). Trimming removed 0 bases at V and 7 bases at J, with 13 bases between. The germline CDR1 and CDR2 sequences are MGHRA and YSYEKL. This CDR3 region has 14 residues. The CDR3 here is CASSQEWGSGEQYF. The DNA of the CDR3 is TGCGCCAGCAGCCAAGAGTGGGGATCGGGGGAGCAGTACTTC.

The CDR3, as DNA: TGTGCCAGCAGCCAATCCGGGGGGATGAACACTGAAGCTTTCTTT. This translates into CASSQSGGMNTEAFF. This chain links TRBV16 with TRBJ1-1; D may be TRBD1 (5 bases). Germline V gives CDR1 KGHSY, CDR2 FQNENV. This CDR3 is 15 amino acids long. Trimming took 0 bases from V and 0 from J, leaving 8 bases between them.

V and J are TRBV19 and TRBJ2-1; TRBD2 is a possible D gene (7 bases). CDR3 size: 17 residues. Trimming removed 5 bases at V and 5 bases at J, with 22 bases between. Germline V gene sequence: CDR1 LNHDA, CDR2 SQIVND (reference sequence). CDR3 region: CASSVYQGRELNNEQFF. In DNA, the CDR3 is TGTGCCAGTAGTGTATATCAGGGGCGGGAGTTAAACAATGAGCAGTTCTTC.

This clonotype showed up just a few times. The chain uses TRBV7-9 and TRBJ2-7; 10 bases fit TRBD1. J lost 6 bases, V lost 6 bases, and 11 bases had no gene match. From germline, CDR1 is SEHNR and CDR2 FQNEAQ (reference sequence). The CDR3 extends over 15 amino acids. CDR3 sequence (DNA): TGTGCCAGCAGTCCCCGGGACAGGGGAATGGGCGAGCAGTACTTC. This sequence encodes CASSPRDRGMGEQYF.

This clonotype was counted between two and nine times. The V and J genes are TRBV20-1 and TRBJ2-3, with 9 bases identical to TRBD2. With V trimmed by 1 base and J by 1 base, 3 bases remained unmatched. CDR1 and CDR2 from the germline V gene are DFQATT and SNEGSKA (reference sequence). CDR3 length equals 15 residues. Here the CDR3 DNA reads TGCAGTGCTAGAGGTAGCGGGGGTCGCACAGATACGCAGTATTTT. Its protein is CSARGSGGRTDTQYF.

The CDR3 DNA sequence: TGTGCCAGCAGCTTTACCGGGACAGGGATCTACGAGCAGTACTTC. As protein: CASSFTGTGIYEQYF. The rearrangement uses TRBV7-9 and TRBJ2-7, with 9 bases lining up with TRBD1. J lost 3 bases, V lost 3 bases, and 6 bases had no gene match. CDR3 size: 15 residues. The germline gives CDR1 SEHNR, CDR2 FQNEAQ (reference sequence).

This clonotype was counted only a few times. The chain links TRBV7-2 to TRBJ2-7, with no clear D. V was trimmed by 0 bases and J by 2 bases, leaving 5 bases between them. Germline V lookup: CDR1 SGHTA, CDR2 FQGNSA. The CDR3 covers 13 residues. The CDR3 is CASSLAPPYEQYF. CDR3 DNA: TGTGCCAGCAGCTTAGCCCCTCCCTACGAGCAGTACTTC.

This clonotype was seen a few times. The genes are TRBV7-9 and TRBJ2-5; no reliable D call. CDR1 is SEHNR, CDR2 FQNEAQ, per germline (reference sequence). V lost 4 bases, J lost 4 bases, and 22 bases lay in between. The CDR3 covers 17 residues. The CDR3 DNA sequence: TGTGCCAGCAGCTCGGCTTTACTAACGACCGGACGAGAGACCCAGTACTTC. The encoded protein is CASSSALLTTGRETQYF.

The chain has TRBV7-3 and TRBJ2-1; D is ambiguous. In germline, CDR1 is SGHTA, CDR2 FQGTGA. Between the trimmed V and J ends, which lost 5 bases and 4 bases, there was a span of 15 bases. The CDR3 covers 15 residues. The CDR3 loop reads CASSPGHSTYNEQFF. CDR3 coding DNA: TGTGCCAGCAGCCCCGGTCACAGCACATACAATGAGCAGTTCTTC. Variable domain in full (rest from reference TRBV7-3 and TRBJ2-1): GAGVSQTPSNKVTEKGKYVELRCDPISGHTALYWYRQSLGQGPEFLIYFQGTGAADDSGLPNDRFFAVRPEGSVSTLKIQRTERGDSAVYLCASSPGHSTYNEQFFGPGTRLTVL.

The chain is built from TRBV29-1 and TRBJ2-5; no reliable D call. This CDR3 region has 13 residues. Trimming removed 0 bases at V and 5 bases at J, with 10 bases between. Germline lookup yields CDR1 SQVTM and CDR2 ANQGSEA. CDR3 sequence: CSVEEGVGETQYF. The CDR3 DNA is TGCAGCGTTGAAGAGGGCGTCGGGGAGACCCAGTACTTC.

There are a few counts of this clonotype. The genes are TRBV10-3 and TRBJ1-1; 7 bases are shared with TRBD1. Germline CDR1 and CDR2: ENHRY and SYGVKD. CDR3 size: 13 residues. J gave up 1 base and V 10 bases, and 6 bases lay outside the gene matches. The CDR3 DNA is TGTGCCACCGCAGACAGGGCGAACACTGAAGCTTTCTTT. Its translation is CATADRANTEAFF.

In its sample, this clonotype was seen a few times. V is TRBV2 and J is TRBJ1-1, with D unclear. There are 12 residues in the CDR3. Per germline, CDR1 SNHLY and CDR2 FYNNEI. V was cut by 1 base and J by 2 bases, with 2 bases left in between. The CDR3 region is CASSEGNTEAFF. The CDR3 DNA sequence: TGTGCCAGCAGTGAAGGTAACACTGAAGCTTTCTTT. Full variable domain (outside the CDR3, taken from reference TRBV2 and TRBJ1-1): EPEVTQTPSHQVTQMGQEVILRCVPISNHLYFYWYRQILGQKVEFLVSFYNNEISEKSEIFDDQFSVERPDGSNFTLKIRSTKLEDSAMYFCASSEGNTEAFFGQGTRLTVV.

This clonotype has more than one count but fewer than ten. The rearrangement joins TRBV15 to TRBJ2-1, with a possible D match to TRBD2 (5 bases). Germline V gene sequence: CDR1 LNHNV, CDR2 YYDKDF (reference sequence). Between the trimmed V and J ends, which lost 3 bases and 3 bases, there was a span of 12 bases. The CDR3 runs 15 residues. DNA for the CDR3: TGTGCCACCAGCAGGAGGGAGTCGGGCTACAATGAGCAGTTCTTC. It translates to CATSRRESGYNEQFF.

J is TRBJ2-1 and V is TRBV18, with TRBD2 as a possible D gene (5 bases). Germline V gene lookup returns CDR1 KGHSH and CDR2 LQKENI. The CDR3 runs to 17 residues. The V gene lost 2 bases and the J gene lost 2 bases, with 16 bases spanning the gap. The DNA of the CDR3 is TGTGCCAGCTCACCATTGGGTGGGAGCGAGGCCTACAATGAGCAGTTCTTC. Protein sequence: CASSPLGGSEAYNEQFF.

The gene calls are TRBV11-1 and TRBJ2-7; weak D call: TRBD2 (7 bases). This CDR3 is 15 amino acids long. Germline CDR1 and CDR2: SGHAT and FQDESV (reference sequence). V was shortened by 5 bases and J by 0 bases, with 14 bases between the two germline ends. The chain's CDR3 is CASSLGRGASYEQYF. The CDR3 bases are TGTGCCAGCAGCCTAGGACGGGGGGCCTCCTACGAGCAGTACTTC.

This clonotype has a handful of counts. This rearrangement joins TRBV11-2 to TRBJ2-3; possibly TRBD1 or TRBD2 for D (6 bases each). The length of the CDR3 is 15 residues. The germline V gene encodes CDR1 SGHAT and CDR2 FQNNGV. Trimming left V 3 bases short and J 4 bases short, with 14 bases between. CDR3 sequence (DNA): TGTGCCAGCAGCTTTCGTTTCGGGGGCCCAGATACGCAGTATTTT. Translation: CASSFRFGGPDTQYF.

V gene TRBV2 combines with J gene TRBJ2-1; 8 bases map to TRBD2. In germline, CDR1 is SNHLY, CDR2 FYNNEI. V lost 8 bases to trimming and J lost 9 bases; unmatched junction nucleotides: 6. The CDR3 consists of 12 residues. Here the CDR3 DNA reads TGTGCCAGCCTAAGCGGGGGAGGTGAGCAGTTCTTC. Amino acid sequence: CASLSGGGEQFF.

The rearrangement joins TRBV9 to TRBJ2-3, with 7 bases fitting TRBD2. J was trimmed by 4 bases and V by 4 bases; bases with no gene match: 9. The CDR3 loop spans 15 amino acids. The germline V gene has CDR1 SGDLS and CDR2 YYNGEE. CDR3 coding DNA: TGTGCCAGCAGCCGTGCGGGAGTGAAGTCAGATACGCAGTATTTT. Amino acid sequence: CASSRAGVKSDTQYF.

This chain uses TRBV4-3 with TRBJ2-1, with 10 bases identical to TRBD2. V shed 4 bases, J shed 5 bases, and the junction held 8 bases outside the gene matches. The CDR3 covers 16 residues. Germline V gene data show CDR1 as LGHNA and CDR2 as YSLEER. The CDR3 DNA reads as TGCGCCAGCAGCCCCGAGCTAGCGGGAGACGACAATGAGCAGTTCTTC. Residues: CASSPELAGDDNEQFF.

The sample holds a few counts of this clonotype. The chain uses TRBV4-1 and TRBJ1-1, with 9 bases identical to TRBD1. Germline CDR1 is MGHRA and CDR2 is YSYEKL. The CDR3 loop spans 15 amino acids. Trimming removed 2 bases from V and 3 bases from J; junction bases left unmatched: 4. CDR3 protein: CASSQLQGAYTEAFF. The CDR3, as DNA: TGCGCCAGCAGCCAACTACAGGGGGCCTACACTGAAGCTTTCTTT.

This clonotype was seen more than once but under ten times. The chain has TRBV5-8 and TRBJ1-4, with 8 bases fitting TRBD1. CDR1 is SGHTS and CDR2 is YDEGEE in the germline V gene. This CDR3 is built from 15 residues. V shed 4 bases, J shed 8 bases, and the junction held 10 bases outside the gene matches. The CDR3, as DNA: TGTGCCAGCAGCGACCCGACAGGGGTTGGGGAAAAACTGTTTTTT. Amino acid sequence: CASSDPTGVGEKLFF.

This clonotype occurred a few times. The rearrangement joins TRBV7-9 to TRBJ1-1; TRBD1 is a possible D gene (5 bases). Germline V CDR1 and CDR2: SEHNR, FQNEAQ (reference sequence). Trimming left V 6 bases short and J 3 bases short, with 11 bases between. This CDR3 has 13 amino acids. The CDR3: CASRREGYTEAFF. CDR3 sequence (DNA): TGTGCCAGCAGACGCGAGGGGTACACTGAAGCTTTCTTT.